This T cell receptor beta chain comes out of a study of blood T cell repertoires in COVID-19. Study summary: Some COVID-19 samples were acute and others convalescent; all came from the United States, Italy and Spain.

Original handling: Amplification with reference gene primers provided the estimates of nucleated cell counts. Generated by immunoSEQ multiplex PCR, the TCRdb table keeps only in-frame clones and is missing some. From that table come the V and J calls and clone size; the DNA was used to work out D and trimming. In the table there are about 110,000 clones, more than 80% of which are singletons. This clonotype was obtained from a human donor in a cohort sampled during active COVID-19. Material: peripheral blood.

The CDR3 DNA is TGCGCCAGCAGCCCCACCGGGACAGGGCCCTACAATGAGCAGTTCTTC. This translates into CASSPTGTGPYNEQFF. The rearrangement links TRBV5-1 to TRBJ2-1, with TRBD1 identical over 9 bases. J gave up 2 bases and V 4 bases, and 7 bases lay outside the gene matches. Germline V gives CDR1 SGHRS, CDR2 YFSETQ. This CDR3 comprises 16 residues. The complete variable domain, with remaining parts taken from reference TRBV5-1 and TRBJ2-1, reads KAGVTQTPRYLIKTRGQQVTLSCSPISGHRSVSWYQQTPGQGLQFLFEYFSETQRNKGNFPGRFSGRQFSNSRSEMNVSTLELGDSALYLCASSPTGTGPYNEQFFGPGTRLTVL.